Presented here are 13 T cell receptor beta chains from one specimen sequenced in a study of shared clonotypes between healthy human individuals. The data were produced by immunoSEQ multiplex PCR, yet TCRdb's version contains in-frame clones alone and is incomplete. The sample yields more than 1 million clones, roughly 74% seen once. The specimen was memory CD4+ T cells from PBMCs. Subset described: CD45RA-negative fraction. These TCRs come from a man between 18 and 29 years old in good health. Some clones in this sample may be carry-over from other donors' samples.

For this clone: The sample holds other DNA sequences that translate to the same CDR3. V usage is TRBV20-1 and J usage is TRBJ1-4; no definite D call. Trimming removed 6 bases from V and 4 bases from J, with 6 bases in between. In germline, CDR1 is DFQATT, CDR2 SNEGSKA (reference sequence). This CDR3 comprises 11 residues. The CDR3 DNA reads as TGCAGTGCGCCGGATAATGAAAAACTGTTTTTT. It yields the protein CSAPDNEKLFF.

Notes on this clone: Other DNA sequences in this sample translate to the same CDR3. V is TRBV18 and J is TRBJ1-2; D unclear. The germline V gene encodes CDR1 KGHSH and CDR2 LQKENI. The CDR3 is 13 residues long. The V end lost 2 bases, the J end lost 2 bases, and 6 bases lay between the germline ends. CDR3 sequence reads: CASSPSGNYGYTF. In DNA form, the CDR3 reads TGTGCCAGCTCACCATCGGGGAACTATGGCTACACCTTC.

A note on this clone: This specimen includes other DNA sequences encoding the same CDR3. The chain links TRBV28 to TRBJ1-5, with D possibly matching TRBD1 (5 bases). CDR1 MDHEN and CDR2 SYDVKM come from the germline V gene. The CDR3 has 15 residues. V was cut by 2 bases and J by 1 base, with 9 bases left in between. In DNA form, the CDR3 reads TGTGCCAGCAGTTTAGGGGGGGGGAGCAATCAGCCCCAGCATTTT. Amino acid sequence: CASSLGGGSNQPQHF. Supplemented by reference TRBV28 and TRBJ1-5, the full variable domain reads DVKVTQSSRYLVKRTGEKVFLECVQDMDHENMFWYRQDPGLGLRLIYFSYDVKMKEKGDIPEGYSVSREKKERFSLILESASTNQTSMYLCASSLGGGSNQPQHFGDGTRLSIL.

In its sample, this clone was seen a few times. V usage is TRBV28 and J usage is TRBJ1-4; 8 nucleotides align to TRBD1. CDR1 MDHEN and CDR2 SYDVKM come from the germline V gene. CDR3 length: 16 residues. J gave up 6 bases and V 5 bases, and 11 bases lay outside the gene matches. Here the CDR3 reads CASSAPRGRGDEKLFF. CDR3 in DNA: TGTGCCAGCAGTGCCCCCAGGGGGCGAGGGGATGAAAAACTGTTTTTT. Full variable domain (remainder filled in from reference TRBV28 and TRBJ1-4): DVKVTQSSRYLVKRTGEKVFLECVQDMDHENMFWYRQDPGLGLRLIYFSYDVKMKEKGDIPEGYSVSREKKERFSLILESASTNQTSMYLCASSAPRGRGDEKLFFGSGTQLSVL.

The CDR3 DNA reads TGCGCCAGCAGCTCCGCCGGTGGACAGGGGGGGGAGCTGTTTTTT. It yields the protein CASSSAGGQGGELFF. V and J are TRBV5-1 and TRBJ2-2; 9 bases fit TRBD1. The CDR3 extends over 15 amino acids. CDR1 is SGHRS and CDR2 is YFSETQ in the germline V gene. V shed 3 bases, J shed 8 bases, and the junction held 8 bases outside the gene matches.

The chain links TRBV27 to TRBJ2-7; D gene uncertain. V was trimmed by 3 bases and J by 7 bases, leaving 13 bases between them. Per the germline V gene, CDR1 is MNHEY and CDR2 is SMNVEV (reference sequence). The CDR3 spans 13 residues. DNA of the CDR3: TGTGCCAGCAGTTTCTCCCCATCTTGGGAGCAGTACTTC. This sequence encodes CASSFSPSWEQYF.

The J gene is TRBJ2-3, the V gene TRBV7-9; TRBD1 agrees at 7 bases. The V gene end was trimmed by 4 bases and the J gene end by 3 bases; junction bases not matched to a gene: 7. The CDR3 runs to 15 residues. Germline V lookup: CDR1 SEHNR, CDR2 FQNEAQ (reference sequence). Written as DNA, the CDR3 is TGTGCCAGCAGCTCGACAGGGTCGGGAACAGATACGCAGTATTTT. Amino acid sequence: CASSSTGSGTDTQYF.

The rearrangement links TRBV5-4 to TRBJ2-5, with 7 bases aligning to TRBD1. The CDR3 totals 14 residues. V dropped 4 bases and J dropped 7; count of bases not matched to a gene: 10. CDR1 is SGHNT and CDR2 is YYREEE in the germline V gene (reference sequence). The CDR3 DNA is TGTGCCAGCAGCCCACAAGACAGGGCGCGGACCCAGTACTTC. Protein product: CASSPQDRARTQYF. Full variable domain (remainder filled in from reference TRBV5-4 and TRBJ2-5): ETGVTQSPTHLIKTRGQQVTLRCSSQSGHNTVSWYQQALGQGPQFIFQYYREEENGRGNFPPRFSGLQFPNYSSELNVNALELDDSALYLCASSPQDRARTQYFGPGTRLLVL.

The table lists this clone with many counts. The rearrangement uses TRBV2 and TRBJ1-1; 7 bases agree with TRBD1. Germline V gives CDR1 SNHLY, CDR2 FYNNEI. J lost 6 bases, V lost 7 bases, and 8 bases had no gene match. CDR3 size: 13 residues. The CDR3 DNA reads TGTGCCAGCACCGCCGACAGGGAGGCTGAAGCTTTCTTT. It is translated as CASTADREAEAFF. The variable domain in full, with the rest retrieved from reference TRBV2 and TRBJ1-1, is EPEVTQTPSHQVTQMGQEVILRCVPISNHLYFYWYRQILGQKVEFLVSFYNNEISEKSEIFDDQFSVERPDGSNFTLKIRSTKLEDSAMYFCASTADREAEAFFGQGTRLTVV.

The chain recombines TRBV19 with TRBJ1-5; D perhaps matches TRBD1 (6 bases). V shed 11 bases and J shed 9 bases, with 32 bases lying between them. The CDR3 spans 17 residues. Germline lookup yields CDR1 LNHDA and CDR2 SQIVND (reference sequence). CDR3 DNA sequence: TGTGCCGCGGGGAGGGTAGGCTGGGGGCAGGCACGTCCGCCCCAGCATTTT. As protein: CAAGRVGWGQARPPQHF. Supplemented by reference TRBV19 and TRBJ1-5, the full variable domain reads DGGITQSPKYLFRKEGQNVTLSCEQNLNHDAMYWYRQDPGQGLRLIYYSQIVNDFQKGDIAEGYSVSREKKESFPLTVTSAQKNPTAFYLCAAGRVGWGQARPPQHFGDGTRLSIL.

The rearrangement links TRBV7-3 to TRBJ2-1, with 9 nucleotides matching TRBD1. Germline V lookup: CDR1 SGHTA, CDR2 FQGTGA. This CDR3 has 14 amino acids. V was pared by 5 bases and J by 7 bases, with 6 bases of the junction left unmatched. CDR3 nucleotides: TGTGCCAGCAGCCGGGGACAGGGCTGGAATGAGCAGTTCTTC. It specifies CASSRGQGWNEQFF.

The chain couples TRBV4-2 to TRBJ2-7; TRBD2 might be the D (6 bases). V lost 4 bases, J lost 6 bases, and 16 bases lay in between. The CDR3 has 14 amino acids. The germline V gene has CDR1 LGHNA and CDR2 YNFKEQ. The CDR3 DNA reads as TGTGCCAGCAGCCCGCGGACGGGGGAGACCGAGCAGTACTTC. It encodes CASSPRTGETEQYF.

The rearrangement links TRBV30 to TRBJ1-2; 10 bases align to TRBD1. The junction had 12 bases not matched to a gene; V was cut back by 4 bases and J by 13 bases. The length of the CDR3 is 13 residues. Germline CDR1 GTSNPN, CDR2 SVGIG (reference sequence). This CDR3 is CAWTGGGQGLITF. As DNA, the CDR3 is TGTGCCTGGACCGGGGGGGGACAGGGGTTAATCACCTTC. The variable domain in full, completed from reference TRBV30 and TRBJ1-2, reads SQTIHQWPATLVQPVGSPLSLECTVEGTSNPNLYWYRQAAGRGLQLLFYSVGIGQISSEVPQNLSASRPQDRQFILSSKKLLLSDSGFYLCAWTGGGQGLITFGSGTRLTVV.